A single sample gave rise to the 15 T cell receptor beta chains below, sequenced in a study of T cell repertoires in cytomegalovirus infection. TCRdb re-analysed the reads in MiXCR, keeping a single row per CDR3 protein. The sample shows under 150,000 distinct CDR3 sequences, roughly 9% of them seen only once. What was sequenced was PBMCs. These receptors were collected from a human donor in good health (CMV status not recorded). Some clones in this sample may be carry-over from other donors' samples.

This clonotype was counted ten times or more. The rearrangement links TRBV19 to TRBJ1-1; D possibly corresponds to TRBD1 (5 bases). CDR3 size: 14 residues. Germline V lookup: CDR1 LNHDA, CDR2 SQIVND (reference sequence). The ends were cut back, 9 bases at V and 1 base at J, with 15 bases in the middle. The CDR3 protein is CASPPQGRNTEAFF. The CDR3, as DNA: TGTGCCAGCCCGCCGCAGGGACGGAACACTGAAGCTTTCTTT.

V and J are TRBV3-1 and TRBJ1-1; 9 nucleotides agree with TRBD1. After removal of 5 bases from V and 10 bases from J, the junction contained 8 bases not matched to a gene. The CDR3 spans 13 residues. Per the germline V gene, CDR1 is LGHDT and CDR2 is YNNKEL (reference sequence). Here the CDR3 DNA reads TGTGCCAGCAGCGAGGGACAGGGTCTTGGAGCTTTCTTT. Its protein product is CASSEGQGLGAFF.

This clonotype was detected many times. V is TRBV20-1 and J is TRBJ2-2; D not resolved. The CDR3 spans 17 residues. Deletions cut 0 bases from V and 3 bases from J, with 17 bases between. In germline, CDR1 is DFQATT, CDR2 SNEGSKA (reference sequence). The CDR3 bases are TGCAGTGCTAGAGATCTATTAACGGACGGAGACACCGGGGAGCTGTTTTTT. Residues: CSARDLLTDGDTGELFF.

This clonotype came up many times. This rearrangement joins TRBV7-2 to TRBJ1-5; D possibly corresponds to TRBD1 (5 bases). The CDR3 spans 15 residues. CDR1 is SGHTA and CDR2 is FQGNSA in the germline V gene. Trimming stripped 1 base from V and 0 bases from J, with 7 bases between. CDR3 in DNA: TGTGCCAGCAGCTTAGAGGGGTATAGCAATCAGCCCCAGCATTTT. Protein sequence: CASSLEGYSNQPQHF.

Concerning this clonotype: This may arise from a read error, as a much more abundant clone is one base away. The chain carries TRBV27 and TRBJ1-5; D not resolved. Germline V gene sequence: CDR1 MNHEY, CDR2 SMNVEV (reference sequence). CDR3 size: 16 residues. V lost 6 bases and J lost 0, with 15 bases in between. This CDR3 is CASRPELAFSNQPQHF. Written as DNA, the CDR3 is TGTGCCAGCAGACCAGAACTCGCCTTTAGCAATCAGCCCCAGCATTTT.

This clonotype was counted between two and nine times. The chain joins TRBV11-2 to TRBJ2-2, with D perhaps being TRBD1 or TRBD2 (6 bases each). The CDR3 is 15 amino acids. With 4 bases removed from V and 4 bases from J, the gap between germline ends came to 13 bases. Germline assignment: CDR1 SGHAT and CDR2 FQNNGV. The CDR3, as DNA: TGTGCCAGCAGCTGGTCCGGGGGCAGCACCGGGGAGCTGTTTTTT. Translated, it gives CASSWSGGSTGELFF.

This clonotype was detected a few times. The rearrangement links TRBV9 to TRBJ1-6, with D possibly TRBD1 on 6 matching bases. CDR1 is SGDLS and CDR2 is YYNGEE in the germline V gene. The CDR3 extends over 14 amino acids. Trimming cost V 1 base and J 7 bases, with 9 bases left between them. The chain's CDR3 is CASSVSGDNSPLHF. The CDR3 DNA is TGTGCCAGCAGCGTATCAGGGGACAATTCACCCCTCCACTTT.

This clonotype was seen a handful of times. As DNA, the CDR3 is TGTGCCAGTAGTAGTGGGCAAGACAGGGTGATCGGAGCTTTCTTT. Amino acids: CASSSGQDRVIGAFF. The rearrangement links TRBV19 to TRBJ1-1, with TRBD1 matching over 7 bases. The V gene's germline CDR1 is LNHDA and CDR2 SQIVND (reference sequence). Trimming at V came to 4 bases and at J to 10 bases, leaving 15 bases not matched to a gene. The CDR3 loop spans 15 amino acids.

The chain employs TRBV2 and TRBJ2-7; TRBD2 is a possible D gene (6 bases). V gave up 7 bases and J gave up 4 bases, with 17 bases separating them. Germline V CDR1 and CDR2: SNHLY, FYNNEI. The CDR3 totals 14 residues. The CDR3 sequence is CASTLSSGVYEQYF. The DNA for the CDR3 is TGTGCCAGCACTCTCTCATCGGGGGTATACGAGCAGTACTTC.

This clonotype was picked up many times. The rearrangement joins TRBV29-1 to TRBJ2-1, with 12 positions matching TRBD2. V trimming: 3 bases; J trimming: 6 bases; junction bases outside the gene matches: 12. CDR3 length: 17 amino acids. The germline CDR1 and CDR2 sequences are SQVTM and ANQGSEA. The CDR3 DNA reads TGCAGCGTTGATGGGGACCTAGCGGGGGGGCCGATCAATGAGCAGTTCTTC. Protein: CSVDGDLAGGPINEQFF.

There are many counts of this clonotype. V and J are TRBV5-1 and TRBJ1-1, with TRBD1 matching over 7 bases. With V trimmed by 5 bases and J by 3 bases, 10 bases remained unmatched. In germline, CDR1 is SGHRS, CDR2 YFSETQ. CDR3 length: 15 amino acids. Written as DNA, the CDR3 is TGCGCCAGCAGTCCGACAGGGTGGGGGGACACTGAAGCTTTCTTT. Amino acid sequence: CASSPTGWGDTEAFF.

This clonotype was found many times. The chain combines TRBV5-1 with TRBJ1-1, with D unresolved. From germline, CDR1 is SGHRS and CDR2 YFSETQ. With 4 bases removed from V and 1 base from J, the gap between germline ends came to 11 bases. The CDR3 spans 14 residues. CDR3 sequence reads: CASSPGLGNTEAFF. CDR3 nucleotide sequence: TGCGCCAGCAGCCCGGGTCTGGGGAACACTGAAGCTTTCTTT.

This clonotype has more than one count but fewer than ten. The genes are TRBV29-1 and TRBJ1-4, with unresolved D. Germline V CDR1 and CDR2: SQVTM, ANQGSEA. This CDR3 comprises 13 residues. V was shortened by 5 bases and J by 4 bases, with 11 bases between the two germline ends. The CDR3 loop reads CSVRTDLNEKLFF. The CDR3 coding sequence is TGCAGCGTTCGCACAGATCTTAATGAAAAACTGTTTTTT.

In its sample, this clonotype was seen a few times. This chain links TRBV6-2 or TRBV6-3 with TRBJ1-5; D might be TRBD1 (6 bases). The length of the CDR3 is 14 residues. V was pared by 2 bases and J by 9 bases, with 14 bases between. Germline loops: CDR1 MNHEY, CDR2 SVGEGT. CDR3 loop: CASSYRAQGPPQHF. The CDR3 region has the DNA TGTGCCAGCAGTTACCGGGCCCAGGGGCCGCCCCAGCATTTT.

This clonotype was recorded many times. The chain links TRBV28 to TRBJ2-5; D remains unclear. The V gene's germline CDR1 is MDHEN and CDR2 SYDVKM. The V end lost 5 bases, the J end lost 5 bases, and 21 bases lay between the germline ends. The CDR3 covers 16 residues. The CDR3 DNA follows: TGTGCCAGCAGTCGACCCTCGGCCAAGTATCCGGAGACCCAGTACTTC. It encodes CASSRPSAKYPETQYF.